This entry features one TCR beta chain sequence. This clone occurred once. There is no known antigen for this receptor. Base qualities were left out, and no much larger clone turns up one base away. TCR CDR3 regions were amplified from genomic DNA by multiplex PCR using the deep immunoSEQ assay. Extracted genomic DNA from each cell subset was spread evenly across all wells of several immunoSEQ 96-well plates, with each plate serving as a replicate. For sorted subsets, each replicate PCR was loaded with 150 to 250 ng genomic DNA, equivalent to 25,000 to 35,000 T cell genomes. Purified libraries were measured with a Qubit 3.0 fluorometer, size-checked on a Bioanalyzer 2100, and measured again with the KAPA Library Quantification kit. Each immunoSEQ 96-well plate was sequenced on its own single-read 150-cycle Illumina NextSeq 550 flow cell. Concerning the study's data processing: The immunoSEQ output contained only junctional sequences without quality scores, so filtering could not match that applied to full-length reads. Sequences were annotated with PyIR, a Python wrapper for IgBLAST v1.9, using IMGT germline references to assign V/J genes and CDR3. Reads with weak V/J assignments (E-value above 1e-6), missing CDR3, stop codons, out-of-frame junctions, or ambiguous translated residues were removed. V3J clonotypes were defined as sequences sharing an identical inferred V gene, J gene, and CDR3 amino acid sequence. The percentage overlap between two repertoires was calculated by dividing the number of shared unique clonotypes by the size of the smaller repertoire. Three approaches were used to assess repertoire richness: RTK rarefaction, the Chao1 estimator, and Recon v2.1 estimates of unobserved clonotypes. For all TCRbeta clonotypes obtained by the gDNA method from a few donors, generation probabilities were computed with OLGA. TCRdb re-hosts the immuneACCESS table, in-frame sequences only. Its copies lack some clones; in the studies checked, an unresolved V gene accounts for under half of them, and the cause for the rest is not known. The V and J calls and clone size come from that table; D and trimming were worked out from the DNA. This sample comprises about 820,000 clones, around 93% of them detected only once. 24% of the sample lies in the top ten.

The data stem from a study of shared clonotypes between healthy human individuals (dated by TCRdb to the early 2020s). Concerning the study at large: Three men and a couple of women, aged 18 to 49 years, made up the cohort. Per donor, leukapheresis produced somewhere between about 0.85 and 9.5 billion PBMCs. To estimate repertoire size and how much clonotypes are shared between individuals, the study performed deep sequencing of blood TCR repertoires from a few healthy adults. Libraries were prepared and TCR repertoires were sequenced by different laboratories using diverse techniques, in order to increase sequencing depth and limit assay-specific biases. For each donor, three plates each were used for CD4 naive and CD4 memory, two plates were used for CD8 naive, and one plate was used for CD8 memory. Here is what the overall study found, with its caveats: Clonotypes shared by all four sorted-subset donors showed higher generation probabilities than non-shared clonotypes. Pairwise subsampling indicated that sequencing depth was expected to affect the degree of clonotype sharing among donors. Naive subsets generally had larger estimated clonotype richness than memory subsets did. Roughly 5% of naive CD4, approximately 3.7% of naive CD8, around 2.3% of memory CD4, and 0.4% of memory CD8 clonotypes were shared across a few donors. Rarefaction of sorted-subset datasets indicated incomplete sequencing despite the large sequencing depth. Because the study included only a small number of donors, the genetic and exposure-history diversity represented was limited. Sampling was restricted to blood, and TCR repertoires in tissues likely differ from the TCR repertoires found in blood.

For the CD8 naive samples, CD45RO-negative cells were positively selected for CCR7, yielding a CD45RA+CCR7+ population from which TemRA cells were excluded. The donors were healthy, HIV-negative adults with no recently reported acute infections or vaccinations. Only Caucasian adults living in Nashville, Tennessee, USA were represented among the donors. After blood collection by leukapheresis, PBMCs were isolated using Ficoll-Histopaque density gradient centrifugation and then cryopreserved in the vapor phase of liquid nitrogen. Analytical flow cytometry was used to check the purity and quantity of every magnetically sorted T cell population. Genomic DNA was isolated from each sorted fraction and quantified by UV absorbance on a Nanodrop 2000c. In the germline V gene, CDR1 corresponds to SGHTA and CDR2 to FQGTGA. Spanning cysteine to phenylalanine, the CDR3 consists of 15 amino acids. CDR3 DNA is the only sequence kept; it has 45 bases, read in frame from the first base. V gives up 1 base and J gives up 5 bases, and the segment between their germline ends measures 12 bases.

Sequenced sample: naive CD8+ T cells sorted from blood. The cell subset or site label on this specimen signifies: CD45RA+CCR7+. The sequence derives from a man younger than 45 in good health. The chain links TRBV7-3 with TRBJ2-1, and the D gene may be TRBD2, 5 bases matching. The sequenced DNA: TGTGCCAGCAGCTTAAATCTAGCAGCCCACAATGAGCAGTTCTTC. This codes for CASSLNLAAHNEQFF. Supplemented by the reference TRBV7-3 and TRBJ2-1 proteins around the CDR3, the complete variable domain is GAGVSQTPSNKVTEKGKYVELRCDPISGHTALYWYRQSLGQGPEFLIYFQGTGAADDSGLPNDRFFAVRPEGSVSTLKIQRTERGDSAVYLCASSLNLAAHNEQFFGPGTRLTVL.